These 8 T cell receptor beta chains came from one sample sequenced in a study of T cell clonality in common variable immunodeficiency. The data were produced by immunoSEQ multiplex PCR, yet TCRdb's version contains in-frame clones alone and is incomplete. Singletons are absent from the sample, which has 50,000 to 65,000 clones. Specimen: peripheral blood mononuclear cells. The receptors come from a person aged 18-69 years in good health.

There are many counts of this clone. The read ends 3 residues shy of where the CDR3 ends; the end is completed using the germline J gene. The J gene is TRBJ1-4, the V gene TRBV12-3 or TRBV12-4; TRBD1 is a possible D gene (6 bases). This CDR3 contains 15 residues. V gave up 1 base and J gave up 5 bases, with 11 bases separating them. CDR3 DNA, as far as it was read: TGTGCCAGCAGTTTAGAGGCAGGGGCCAATGAAAAA. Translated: CASSLEAGANEK. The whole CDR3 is CASSLEAGANEKLFF.

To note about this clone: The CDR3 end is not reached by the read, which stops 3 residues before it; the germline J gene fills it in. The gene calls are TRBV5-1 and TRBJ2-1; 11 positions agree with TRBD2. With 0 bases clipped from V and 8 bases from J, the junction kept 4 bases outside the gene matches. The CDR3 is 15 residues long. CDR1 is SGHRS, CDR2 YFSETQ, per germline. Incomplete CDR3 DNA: TGCGCCAGCAGCTTGGCCGGGACTAGCGGCTATGAG. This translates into CASSLAGTSGYE. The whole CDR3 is CASSLAGTSGYEQFF.

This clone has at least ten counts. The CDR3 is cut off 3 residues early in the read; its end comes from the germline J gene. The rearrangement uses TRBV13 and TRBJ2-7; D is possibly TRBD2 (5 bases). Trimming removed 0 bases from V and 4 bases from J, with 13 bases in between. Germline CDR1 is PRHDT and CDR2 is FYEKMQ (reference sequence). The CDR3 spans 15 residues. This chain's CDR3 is CASSLGAARGYEQYF. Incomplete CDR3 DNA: TGTGCCAGCAGCTTAGGGGCAGCCCGGGGTTACGAG.

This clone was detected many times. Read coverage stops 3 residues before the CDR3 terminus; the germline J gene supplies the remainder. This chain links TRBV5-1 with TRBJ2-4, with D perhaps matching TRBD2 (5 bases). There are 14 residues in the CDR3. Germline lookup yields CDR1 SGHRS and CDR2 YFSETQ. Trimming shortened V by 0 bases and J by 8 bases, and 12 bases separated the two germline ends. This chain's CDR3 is CASSLVGELDIQYF. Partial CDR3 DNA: TGCGCCAGCAGCTTGGTCGGGGAATTGGACATT.

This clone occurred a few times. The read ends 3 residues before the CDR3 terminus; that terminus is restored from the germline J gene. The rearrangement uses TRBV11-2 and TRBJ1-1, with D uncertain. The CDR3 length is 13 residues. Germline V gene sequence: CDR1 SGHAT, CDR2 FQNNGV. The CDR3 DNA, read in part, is TGTGCCAGCAGCTTAGAACGGCGGGGAGAA. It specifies CASSLERRGE. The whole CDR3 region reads CASSLERRGEAFF.

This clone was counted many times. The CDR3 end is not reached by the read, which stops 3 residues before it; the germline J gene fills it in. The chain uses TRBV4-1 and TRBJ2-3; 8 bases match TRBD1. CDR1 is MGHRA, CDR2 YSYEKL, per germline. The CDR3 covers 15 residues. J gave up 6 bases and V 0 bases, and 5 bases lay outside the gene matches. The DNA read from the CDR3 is TGCGCCAGCAGCCAAGATGGACAGGGTACCGATACG. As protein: CASSQDGQGTDT. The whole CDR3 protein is CASSQDGQGTDTQYF.

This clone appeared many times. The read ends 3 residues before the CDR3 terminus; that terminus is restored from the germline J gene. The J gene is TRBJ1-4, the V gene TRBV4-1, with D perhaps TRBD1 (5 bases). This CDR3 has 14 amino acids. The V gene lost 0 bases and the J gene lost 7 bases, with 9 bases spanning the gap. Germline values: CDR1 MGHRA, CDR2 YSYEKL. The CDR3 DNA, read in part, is TGCGCCAGCAGCCAAGAGGGGGGAGGTGAAAAA. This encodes CASSQEGGGEK. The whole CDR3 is CASSQEGGGEKLFF.

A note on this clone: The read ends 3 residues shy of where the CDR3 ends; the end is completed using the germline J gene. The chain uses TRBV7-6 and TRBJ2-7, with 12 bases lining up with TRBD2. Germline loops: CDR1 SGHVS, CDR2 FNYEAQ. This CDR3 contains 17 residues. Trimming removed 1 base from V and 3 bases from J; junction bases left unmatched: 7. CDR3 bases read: TGTGCCAGCAGCTTAGAGGTGGGACTAGCGGGCGACTACGAG. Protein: CASSLEVGLAGDYE. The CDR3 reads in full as CASSLEVGLAGDYEQYF.